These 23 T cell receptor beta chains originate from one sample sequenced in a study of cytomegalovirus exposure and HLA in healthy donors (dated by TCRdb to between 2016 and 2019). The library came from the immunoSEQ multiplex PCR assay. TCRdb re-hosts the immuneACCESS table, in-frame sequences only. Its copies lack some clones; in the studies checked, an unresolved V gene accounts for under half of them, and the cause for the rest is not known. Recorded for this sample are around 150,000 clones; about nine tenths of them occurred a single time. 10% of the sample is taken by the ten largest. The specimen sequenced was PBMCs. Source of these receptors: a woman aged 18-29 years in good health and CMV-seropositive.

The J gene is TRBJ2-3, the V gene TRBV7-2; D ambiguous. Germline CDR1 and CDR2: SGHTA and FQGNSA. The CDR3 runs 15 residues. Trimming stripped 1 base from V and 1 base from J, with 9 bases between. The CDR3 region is CASSLVWQGTDTQYF. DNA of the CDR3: TGTGCCAGCAGCTTAGTCTGGCAGGGCACAGATACGCAGTATTTT.

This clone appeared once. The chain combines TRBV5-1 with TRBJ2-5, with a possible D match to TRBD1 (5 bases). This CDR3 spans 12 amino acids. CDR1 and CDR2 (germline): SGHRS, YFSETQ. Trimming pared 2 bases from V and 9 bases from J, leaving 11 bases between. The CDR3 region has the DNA TGCGCCAGCAGCTTAGACGAAGGGGCCCAGTACTTC. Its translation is CASSLDEGAQYF.

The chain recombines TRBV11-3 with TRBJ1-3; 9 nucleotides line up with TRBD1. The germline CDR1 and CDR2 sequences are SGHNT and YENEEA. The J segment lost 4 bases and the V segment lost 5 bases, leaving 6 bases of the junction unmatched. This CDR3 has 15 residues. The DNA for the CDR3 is TGTGCCAGCAGCCCCGGACAGGGGAACGGAAACACCATATATTTT. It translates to CASSPGQGNGNTIYF. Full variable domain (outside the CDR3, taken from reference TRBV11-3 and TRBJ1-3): EAGVVQSPRYKIIEKKQPVAFWCNPISGHNTLYWYLQNLGQGPELLIRYENEEAVDDSQLPKDRFSAERLKGVDSTLKIQPAELGDSAVYLCASSPGQGNGNTIYFGEGSWLTVV.

DNA of the CDR3: TGCAGCGTTCTGTATCCTGGAAACACCATATATTTT. Translation: CSVLYPGNTIYF. This chain uses TRBV29-1 with TRBJ1-3; unclear D gene. This CDR3 has 12 residues. The germline gives CDR1 SQVTM, CDR2 ANQGSEA. Trimming left V 5 bases short and J 2 bases short, with 7 bases between.

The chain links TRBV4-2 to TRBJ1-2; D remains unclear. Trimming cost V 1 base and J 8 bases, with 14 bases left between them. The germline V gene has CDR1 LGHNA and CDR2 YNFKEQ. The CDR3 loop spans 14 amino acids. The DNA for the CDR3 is TGTGCCAGCAGCCAAGCAGGTTTCTCGGGAGGCTACACCTTC. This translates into CASSQAGFSGGYTF.

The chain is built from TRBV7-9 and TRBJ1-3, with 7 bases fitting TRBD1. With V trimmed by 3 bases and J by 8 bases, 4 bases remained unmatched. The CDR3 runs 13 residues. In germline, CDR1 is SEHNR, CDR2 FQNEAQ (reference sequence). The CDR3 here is CASSFITGDTIYF. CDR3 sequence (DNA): TGTGCCAGCAGCTTTATAACAGGGGACACCATATATTTT.

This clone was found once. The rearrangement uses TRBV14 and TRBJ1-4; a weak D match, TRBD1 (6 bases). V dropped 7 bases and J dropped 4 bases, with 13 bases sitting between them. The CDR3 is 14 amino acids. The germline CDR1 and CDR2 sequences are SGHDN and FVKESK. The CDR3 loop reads CASNPTGFNEKLFF. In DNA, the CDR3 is TGTGCCAGCAACCCAACAGGGTTTAATGAAAAACTGTTTTTT.

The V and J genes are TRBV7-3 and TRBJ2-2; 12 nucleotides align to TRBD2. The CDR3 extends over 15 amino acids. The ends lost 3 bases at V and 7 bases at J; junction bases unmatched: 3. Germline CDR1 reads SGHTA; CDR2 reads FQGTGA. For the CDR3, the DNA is TGTGCCAGCAGCTTCCTAGCGGGAGGGAGCGGGGAGCTGTTTTTT. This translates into CASSFLAGGSGELFF.

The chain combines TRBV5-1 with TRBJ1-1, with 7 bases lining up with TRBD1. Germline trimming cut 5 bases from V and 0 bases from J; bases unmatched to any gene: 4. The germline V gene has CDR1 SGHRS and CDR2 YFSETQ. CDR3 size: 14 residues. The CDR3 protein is CASRRGQLNTEAFF. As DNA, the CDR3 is TGCGCCAGCAGACGGGGACAGTTGAACACTGAAGCTTTCTTT.

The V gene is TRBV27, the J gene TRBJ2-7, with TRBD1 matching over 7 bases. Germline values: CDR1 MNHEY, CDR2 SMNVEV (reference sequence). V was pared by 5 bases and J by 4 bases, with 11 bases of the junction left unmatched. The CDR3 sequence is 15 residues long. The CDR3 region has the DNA TGTGCCAGCAGTCCCCAGGGGGTTGGGGGTTACGAGCAGTACTTC. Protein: CASSPQGVGGYEQYF.

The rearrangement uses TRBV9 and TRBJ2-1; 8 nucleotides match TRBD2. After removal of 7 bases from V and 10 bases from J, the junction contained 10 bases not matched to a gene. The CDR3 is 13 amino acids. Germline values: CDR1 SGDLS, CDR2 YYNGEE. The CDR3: CASVSGRAGEQFF. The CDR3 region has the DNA TGTGCCAGCGTTTCCGGGAGGGCCGGGGAGCAGTTCTTC.

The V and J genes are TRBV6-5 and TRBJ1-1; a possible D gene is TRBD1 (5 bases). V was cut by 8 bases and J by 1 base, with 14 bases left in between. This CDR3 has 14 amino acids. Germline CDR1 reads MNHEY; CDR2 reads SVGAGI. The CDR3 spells CASRGGTGNTEAFF. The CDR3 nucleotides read TGTGCCAGCCGAGGAGGGACGGGGAACACTGAAGCTTTCTTT.

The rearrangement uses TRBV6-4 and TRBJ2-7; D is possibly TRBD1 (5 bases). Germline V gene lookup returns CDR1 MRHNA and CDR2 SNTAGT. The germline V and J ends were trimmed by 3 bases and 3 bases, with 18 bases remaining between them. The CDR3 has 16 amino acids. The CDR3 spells CASSEGVRVSGYEQYF. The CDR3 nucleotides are TGTGCCAGCAGTGAAGGGGTCAGGGTTTCGGGCTACGAGCAGTACTTC.

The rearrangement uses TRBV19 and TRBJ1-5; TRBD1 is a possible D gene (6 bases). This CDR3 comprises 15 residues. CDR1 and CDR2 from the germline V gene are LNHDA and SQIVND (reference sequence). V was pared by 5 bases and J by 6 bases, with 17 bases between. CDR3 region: CASSPRGRGTQPQHF. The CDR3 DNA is TGTGCCAGTAGTCCTCGAGGCAGGGGCACTCAGCCCCAGCATTTT.

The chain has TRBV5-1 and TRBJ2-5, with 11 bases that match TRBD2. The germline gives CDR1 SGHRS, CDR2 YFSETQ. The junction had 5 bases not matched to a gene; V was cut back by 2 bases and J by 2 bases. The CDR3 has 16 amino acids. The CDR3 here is CASSFGLAGGQETQYF. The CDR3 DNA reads TGCGCCAGCAGCTTCGGCCTAGCGGGAGGACAAGAGACCCAGTACTTC.

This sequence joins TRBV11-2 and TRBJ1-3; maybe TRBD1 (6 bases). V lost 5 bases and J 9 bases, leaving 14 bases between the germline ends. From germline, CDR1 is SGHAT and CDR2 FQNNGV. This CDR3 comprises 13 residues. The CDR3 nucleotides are TGTGCCAGCAGCGAGGACAGTGGCTTCACCATATATTTT. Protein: CASSEDSGFTIYF.

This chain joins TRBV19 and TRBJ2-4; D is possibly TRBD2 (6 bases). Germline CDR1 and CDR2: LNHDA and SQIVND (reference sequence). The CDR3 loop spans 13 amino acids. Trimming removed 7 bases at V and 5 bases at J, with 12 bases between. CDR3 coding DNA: TGTGCCAGTAATAGGGGACTTCAAAACATTCAGTACTTC. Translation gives CASNRGLQNIQYF.

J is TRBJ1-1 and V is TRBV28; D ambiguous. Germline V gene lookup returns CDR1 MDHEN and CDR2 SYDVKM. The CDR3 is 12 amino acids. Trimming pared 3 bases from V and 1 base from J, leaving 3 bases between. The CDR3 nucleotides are TGTGCCAGCAGTTTCGGGAACACTGAAGCTTTCTTT. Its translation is CASSFGNTEAFF.

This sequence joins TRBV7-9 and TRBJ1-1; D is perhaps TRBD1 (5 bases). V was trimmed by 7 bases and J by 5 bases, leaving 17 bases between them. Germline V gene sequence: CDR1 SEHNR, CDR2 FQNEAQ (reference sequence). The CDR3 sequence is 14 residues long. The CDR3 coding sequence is TGTGCCAGCATGTTAACCCAGGGATATACTGAAGCTTTCTTT. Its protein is CASMLTQGYTEAFF.

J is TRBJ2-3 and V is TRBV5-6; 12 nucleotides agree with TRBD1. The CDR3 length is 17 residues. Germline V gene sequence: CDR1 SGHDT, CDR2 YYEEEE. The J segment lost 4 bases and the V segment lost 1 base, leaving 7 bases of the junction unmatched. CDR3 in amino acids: CASSLYGTGGDADTQYF. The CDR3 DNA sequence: TGTGCCAGCAGCTTGTATGGGACAGGGGGCGATGCAGATACGCAGTATTTT.

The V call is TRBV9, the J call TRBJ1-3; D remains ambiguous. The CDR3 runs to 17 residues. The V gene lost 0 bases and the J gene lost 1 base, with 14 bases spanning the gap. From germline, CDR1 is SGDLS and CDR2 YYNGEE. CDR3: CASSVVDKPFSGNTIYF. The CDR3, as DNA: TGTGCCAGCAGCGTAGTTGACAAACCATTTTCTGGAAACACCATATATTTT.

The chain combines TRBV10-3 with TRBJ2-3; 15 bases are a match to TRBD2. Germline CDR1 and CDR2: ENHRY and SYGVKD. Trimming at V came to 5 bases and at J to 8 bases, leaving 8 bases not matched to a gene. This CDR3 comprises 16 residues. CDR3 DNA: TGTGCCATCAGTTTGGGACTAGCGGGAGGTATTGGTACGCAGTATTTT. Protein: CAISLGLAGGIGTQYF.

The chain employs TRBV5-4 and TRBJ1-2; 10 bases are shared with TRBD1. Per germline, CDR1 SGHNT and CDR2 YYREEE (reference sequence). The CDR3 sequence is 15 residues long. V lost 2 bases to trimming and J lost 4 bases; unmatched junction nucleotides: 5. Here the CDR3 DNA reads TGTGCCAGCAGCTTTAGAGGACAGGGGGTCTATGGCTACACCTTC. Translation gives CASSFRGQGVYGYTF.